This T cell receptor (beta chain) derives from a study of beta chain features in type 1 diabetes. As for the study in general: When patients were set against healthy donors, age, gender and cell yields were similar. General observations from the study: Fewer insertions but more deletions were seen at VDJ junctions in type 1 diabetes patients. Among patients with Type 1 diabetes, TCRB CDR3s were moderately but significantly shorter in every one of the four CD4+ subsets.

Germline V gives CDR1 LGHNA, CDR2 YNFKEQ. The CDR3 loop spans 16 amino acids. Between the trimmed V and J ends, which lost 0 bases and 4 bases, there was a span of 13 bases. All of the isolated RNA was reverse transcribed, so expressed TCRB transcripts were sequenced. The repertoire was sequenced with immunoSEQ multiplex PCR; TCRdb's copy has only in-frame clones and lacks some. The sample lists roughly 350,000 clones, 9.6% seen once, with roughly 0.54% in the top ten. Cells sorted by CD45RO/CCR7/CD25/CD127/CD95/CD27 comprised CD4+ naive, central memory, regulatory and stem cell-like memory cells. This clone has more than one count but fewer than ten. As yet, its antigen is unknown.

The chain recombines TRBV4-2 with TRBJ2-1; tentative D call: TRBD2 (6 bases). The sample consisted of central memory CD4+ T cells from blood. The receptor's source is a man aged 30 to 39 with type 1 diabetes. This chain's CDR3 is CASSQEGVRGYNEQFF. CDR3 coding DNA: TGTGCCAGCAGCCAAGAAGGTGTACGGGGGTACAATGAGCAGTTCTTC.